This TCR beta chain was found in a study of lymphopenia after photon versus proton radiotherapy. The ends lost 2 bases at V and 5 bases at J; junction bases unmatched: 6. This CDR3 has 15 residues. CDR1 is MNHEY and CDR2 is SVGAGI in the germline V gene. General study findings and limits: Proton therapy kept repertoires fairly stable, unlike photons, which gained effector/memory cells. A bigger post-nadir fall in TCR diversity correlated inversely with survival time in deceased patients. Survival link was tested only in deceased patients; proton benefit remains a possibility. Post-nadir diversity loss with photons came from oligoclonal expansion, particularly CD8+ Temra cells.

As for this clone: Its antigen is undetermined.

Profiled with immunoSEQ multiplex PCR; TCRdb holds only in-frame clones, not every one. The sample holds around 150,000 clones; 80% to 90% are singletons and the top ten take approximately 4.8%. The sequences come from peripheral blood, collected from a patient treated with photon-based radiotherapy. The sequence came from a man aged 50 or older with gastric cancer. The V gene is TRBV6-5, the J gene TRBJ2-1; 7 bases are shared with TRBD1. CDR3 residues: CASSYGITGDNEQFF. The DNA for the CDR3 is TGTGCCAGCAGTTACGGTATAACAGGGGACAATGAGCAGTTCTTC.